The sample holds one count of the clone carrying this T cell receptor beta chain. Antigen specificity is unknown. One base away lies a much larger clone, so this may be a sequencing read error. This entry is derived from a study of early T cells in non-severe SARS-CoV-2 infection. Study background: Sequencing of bulk RNA from unsorted whole blood was done, without chain pairing.

Regarding the study as a whole: Matches to VDJdb favored anti-spike CD8 responses and missed private and CD4 specificities.

Each single cDNA molecule received a unique molecular identifier. TCRdb passed the 5' RACE reads through MiXCR, listing each CDR3 protein once. There are 40,000 to 60,000 distinct CDR3 sequences in the sample; about an eighth occur only once, and 9.1% lies in the top ten. Germline V gene data show CDR1 as KGHDR and CDR2 as SFDVKD. Trimming shortened V by 8 bases and J by 1 base, and 8 bases separated the two germline ends. The CDR3 sequence is 13 residues long. Sequenced sample: whole blood. The rearrangement uses TRBV24-1 and TRBJ1-5; D not resolved. This sequence was found in an adult who was a healthcare worker with PCR-confirmed SARS-CoV-2 infection or an uninfected control (not recorded which). This chain's CDR3 is CATNHGSNQPQHF. CDR3 bases: TGTGCCACCAATCATGGAAGCAATCAGCCCCAGCATTTT.